Below are 26 T cell receptor beta chains sequenced from a single sample in a study of control samples from healthy donors and cancer patients. Some clones are missing from TCRdb's copy, which holds only in-frame ones; the method was immunoSEQ multiplex PCR. The sample gives roughly 100,000 clones, around 89% of which show up once; 7.8% is in the top ten. Sequenced input: blood. These receptors were obtained from a young man in good health.

This clone has only a few counts. The chain uses TRBV6-1 and TRBJ2-3; 8 bases map to TRBD1. Unmatched junction bases numbered 6, after V lost 3 bases and J lost 1 base. This CDR3 is 16 amino acids long. The germline CDR1 and CDR2 sequences are MNHNS and SASEGT. This CDR3 reads CASSDPPGQGTDTQYF. DNA for the CDR3: TGTGCCAGCAGTGACCCACCGGGACAGGGCACAGATACGCAGTATTTT.

J is TRBJ1-1 and V is TRBV5-1; D not resolved. V lost 0 bases and J lost 1, with 10 bases in between. The CDR3 runs 15 residues. Germline CDR1 SGHRS, CDR2 YFSETQ. The DNA for the CDR3 is TGCGCCAGCAGCTTGGGTGGGGTACGGAACACTGAAGCTTTCTTT. This sequence encodes CASSLGGVRNTEAFF.

The chain recombines TRBV19 with TRBJ2-5; D is ambiguous. Trimming shortened V by 10 bases and J by 7 bases, and 31 bases separated the two germline ends. The CDR3 runs to 17 residues. Germline CDR1 is LNHDA and CDR2 is SQIVND (reference sequence). The CDR3 is CATFRPKPNKLVGTQYF. In nucleotides, the CDR3 is TGTGCCACTTTTAGACCGAAACCGAACAAATTGGTAGGGACCCAGTACTTC.

The chain couples TRBV19 to TRBJ2-2; D remains ambiguous. The germline gives CDR1 LNHDA, CDR2 SQIVND (reference sequence). CDR3 length equals 13 residues. Trimming removed 6 bases at V and 5 bases at J, with 10 bases between. As DNA, the CDR3 is TGTGCCAGTAGCTTGAGAGTTACCGGGGAGCTGTTTTTT. Translation: CASSLRVTGELFF.

The chain uses TRBV4-1 and TRBJ2-7; D is possibly TRBD1 or TRBD2 (5 bases each). Trimming left V 0 bases short and J 1 base short, with 10 bases between. This CDR3 spans 15 amino acids. The germline gives CDR1 MGHRA, CDR2 YSYEKL. In DNA form, the CDR3 reads TGCGCCAGCAGCCAAGAAAGAGGGGCATCCTACGAGCAGTACTTC. Its translation is CASSQERGASYEQYF.

The gene calls are TRBV2 and TRBJ2-7; D may be TRBD2 (5 bases). Trimming stripped 5 bases from V and 3 bases from J, with 17 bases between. The germline V gene has CDR1 SNHLY and CDR2 FYNNEI. CDR3 length equals 15 residues. The CDR3, as DNA: TGTGCCAGCAGTAGGAGGCGGGCCCCTCACTACGAGCAGTACTTC. It yields the protein CASSRRRAPHYEQYF.

This chain links TRBV9 with TRBJ1-1; 8 bases line up with TRBD1. Trimming took 4 bases from V and 10 from J; bases not matched to a gene: 6. CDR1 SGDLS and CDR2 YYNGEE come from the germline V gene. This CDR3 has 12 amino acids. The CDR3 sequence: CASSLTGGPAFF. CDR3 coding DNA: TGTGCCAGCAGCCTAACAGGGGGTCCAGCTTTCTTT.

The chain recombines TRBV6-5 with TRBJ2-3; TRBD1 matches 8 bases. CDR1 and CDR2 from the germline V gene are MNHEY and SVGAGI. J was trimmed by 2 bases and V by 10 bases; bases with no gene match: 11. This CDR3 spans 15 amino acids. CDR3 region: CATRGGQGFTDTQYF. The CDR3 region has the DNA TGTGCCACCCGAGGAGGACAGGGATTCACAGATACGCAGTATTTT.

V gene TRBV19 combines with J gene TRBJ1-2; possibly TRBD1 for D (6 bases). Germline V lookup: CDR1 LNHDA, CDR2 SQIVND (reference sequence). V was trimmed by 3 bases and J by 1 base, leaving 18 bases between them. The CDR3 totals 17 residues. DNA of the CDR3: TGTGCCAGTAGTATCTCGACAGGCGAAAGTTTTAACTATGGCTACACCTTC. It specifies CASSISTGESFNYGYTF.

This rearrangement joins TRBV6-5 to TRBJ1-6; D call uncertain. Germline V lookup: CDR1 MNHEY, CDR2 SVGAGI. CDR3 length: 13 residues. Trimming took 8 bases from V and 5 from J, leaving 10 bases between them. This CDR3 is CASRGPDNSPLHF. CDR3 in DNA: TGTGCCAGCCGGGGTCCCGATAATTCACCCCTCCACTTT.

This chain joins TRBV9 and TRBJ2-1; tentative D call: TRBD2 (6 bases). Germline lookup yields CDR1 SGDLS and CDR2 YYNGEE. V lost 2 bases to trimming and J lost 4 bases, with 13 bases between them. This CDR3 comprises 15 residues. Here the CDR3 DNA reads TGTGCCAGCAGCGTTAGTGCTAGCGAGTACAATGAGCAGTTCTTC. Its translation: CASSVSASEYNEQFF.

The J gene is TRBJ2-7, the V gene TRBV13, with 7 bases lining up with TRBD1. The germline V gene encodes CDR1 PRHDT and CDR2 FYEKMQ (reference sequence). V was clipped by 4 bases and J by 2 bases; unmatched bases: 8. This CDR3 has 15 amino acids. The CDR3 nucleotides are TGTGCCAGCAGCTCCGAGAAGGGGGCGGCCTACGAGCAGTACTTC. This sequence encodes CASSSEKGAAYEQYF. The whole variable domain, remainder taken from reference TRBV13 and TRBJ2-7, is AAGVIQSPRHLIKEKRETATLKCYPIPRHDTVYWYQQGPGQDPQFLISFYEKMQSDKGSIPDRFSAQQFSDYHSELNMSSLELGDSALYFCASSSEKGAAYEQYFGPGTRLTVT.

V gene TRBV6-6 combines with J gene TRBJ2-5, with D uncertain. This CDR3 comprises 12 residues. V was shortened by 6 bases and J by 3 bases, with 8 bases between the two germline ends. The germline CDR1 and CDR2 sequences are MNHNY and SVGAGI (reference sequence). As DNA, the CDR3 is TGTGCCAGCAGCAGGATAAAAGAGACCCAGTACTTC. Its protein product is CASSRIKETQYF.

The rearrangement uses TRBV12-3 or TRBV12-4 and TRBJ1-4, with TRBD1 matching over 8 bases. With V trimmed by 7 bases and J by 6 bases, 4 bases remained unmatched. The CDR3 length is 13 residues. CDR3 region: CASNAGGYEKLFF. DNA of the CDR3: TGTGCCAGCAACGCAGGGGGCTATGAAAAACTGTTTTTT.

The V and J genes are TRBV7-2 and TRBJ2-7; D call uncertain. The CDR3 loop spans 12 amino acids. Germline V CDR1 and CDR2: SGHTA, FQGNSA. Trimming left V 2 bases short and J 5 bases short, with 7 bases between. CDR3 sequence reads: CASSLRVDEQYF. Written as DNA, the CDR3 is TGTGCCAGCAGCTTAAGAGTCGACGAGCAGTACTTC.

The chain carries TRBV12-3 or TRBV12-4 and TRBJ2-3; D is unclear. The CDR3 runs to 13 residues. Trimming pared 7 bases from V and 6 bases from J, leaving 14 bases between. CDR3 residues: CASTSPMSDTQYF. Written as DNA, the CDR3 is TGTGCCAGCACCAGTCCTATGTCTGATACGCAGTATTTT.

The J gene is TRBJ2-3, the V gene TRBV13, with 14 bases fitting TRBD2. Trimming removed 5 bases from V and 2 bases from J; junction bases left unmatched: 9. The CDR3 extends over 18 amino acids. Germline loops: CDR1 PRHDT, CDR2 FYEKMQ (reference sequence). CDR3 region: CASSLGLAGGGNTDTQYF. Written as DNA, the CDR3 is TGTGCCAGCAGCCTCGGACTAGCGGGGGGTGGAAACACAGATACGCAGTATTTT.

J is TRBJ1-4 and V is TRBV5-5; no definite D call. The CDR3 extends over 16 amino acids. CDR1 and CDR2 (germline): SGHKS, YYEKEE (reference sequence). With 2 bases removed from V and 3 bases from J, the gap between germline ends came to 14 bases. The chain's CDR3 is CASSLSPNPPNEKLFF. The CDR3 region has the DNA TGTGCCAGCAGCTTATCTCCGAACCCACCTAATGAAAAACTGTTTTTT.

This chain joins TRBV7-2 and TRBJ2-3; tentative D call: TRBD2 (5 bases). The germline V gene has CDR1 SGHTA and CDR2 FQGNSA. This CDR3 contains 15 residues. V gave up 3 bases and J gave up 0 bases, with 10 bases separating them. The CDR3: CASSFGGLSTDTQYF. The CDR3 nucleotides are TGTGCCAGCAGCTTCGGCGGGCTTAGCACAGATACGCAGTATTTT.

In this sample, this clone turned up a few times. The chain couples TRBV10-3 to TRBJ1-2, with 7 bases aligning to TRBD1. V was pared by 6 bases and J by 4 bases, with 8 bases of the junction left unmatched. The CDR3 loop spans 14 amino acids. CDR1 is ENHRY, CDR2 SYGVKD, per germline. DNA of the CDR3: TGTGCCATCAGCCCCAGGGGGGGGACCTATGGCTACACCTTC. This translates into CAISPRGGTYGYTF.

CDR3 amino acids: CASGLGTWSYGYTF. The CDR3 bases are TGTGCTAGTGGTTTGGGGACGTGGAGCTATGGCTACACCTTC. This chain links TRBV12-5 with TRBJ1-2; D unresolved. This CDR3 has 14 amino acids. The ends were cut back, 1 base at V and 4 bases at J, with 10 bases in the middle. The germline gives CDR1 LGHNT, CDR2 FRNRAP.

As DNA, the CDR3 is TGTGCCAGCGTTGACAACTATGGCTACACCTTC. Protein sequence: CASVDNYGYTF. The J gene is TRBJ1-2, the V gene TRBV12-3 or TRBV12-4; D is unclear. The CDR3 extends over 11 amino acids. Trimming removed 8 bases at V and 2 bases at J, with 6 bases between.

Of note for this clone: The same CDR3 can be traced to other DNA sequences in this sample. The chain couples TRBV6-1 to TRBJ1-2; D not resolved. CDR3 length equals 16 residues. The V end lost 0 bases, the J end lost 8 bases, and 19 bases lay between the germline ends. Germline V gene lookup returns CDR1 MNHNS and CDR2 SASEGT. CDR3 residues: CASSEAPGRAGGGYTF. CDR3 in DNA: TGTGCCAGCAGTGAAGCGCCCGGGCGCGCGGGAGGAGGCTACACCTTC.

The chain couples TRBV18 to TRBJ2-7; 7 bases map to TRBD2. This CDR3 is 15 amino acids long. Trimming took 0 bases from V and 5 from J; bases not matched to a gene: 7. CDR1 and CDR2 (germline): KGHSH, LQKENI. Here the CDR3 DNA reads TGTGCCAGCTCACCACCGAGCGGGAACGCGGACGAGCAGTACTTC. Protein: CASSPPSGNADEQYF.

This chain joins TRBV11-2 and TRBJ1-4, with D maybe TRBD1 (6 bases). The CDR3 sequence is 17 residues long. The V and J ends lost 4 bases and 1 base respectively, with 16 bases between them. Germline CDR1 SGHAT, CDR2 FQNNGV. DNA of the CDR3: TGTGCCAGCAGCTCACCACAGGGCTTTGGAACTAATGAAAAACTGTTTTTT. It translates to CASSSPQGFGTNEKLFF.

The chain has TRBV2 and TRBJ2-6; 9 bases fit TRBD1. The V segment lost 3 bases and the J segment 0 bases; nucleotides outside the gene matches: 9. The germline gives CDR1 SNHLY, CDR2 FYNNEI. The CDR3 contains 19 residues. The CDR3 is CASSDPRTGERSGANVLTF. The CDR3 DNA reads TGTGCCAGCAGTGACCCCAGGACAGGGGAACGCTCTGGGGCCAACGTCCTGACTTTC.